This T cell receptor beta chain comes out of a study of cytomegalovirus exposure and HLA in healthy donors (dated by TCRdb to 2016 to 2017). Notes on the research overall: According to an earlier analysis of a few hundred of the donors, about 179 million T cells yielded 117 million unique TCR beta sequences and around 300 Gb of sequence data. Roughly 300 gigabases of sequencing data and 70 million to 100 million unique TCR sequences made up an early release that covered roughly 670 HLA-typed donors. Among the roughly 400 genotyped donors, 81% belonged to the genetic ancestry cluster associated with self-reported Caucasian donors. The study aimed to test whether signatures of past pathogen exposure could be identified by cataloging public T cell receptors. The study profiled the T cell repertoires of 500 to 800 subjects by immunosequencing and related them to cytomegalovirus serostatus. In addition to the first cohort of approximately 670 subjects, a separate validation cohort of approximately 130 different subjects was used. To predict cytomegalovirus infection status, the study brought together high-throughput TCR immunosequencing, statistical association of individual TCRs with disease status, and machine learning. In a later analysis, previously published TCR beta repertoires from some 640 donors were re-analyzed and high-resolution HLA genotyping was added so that TCR occurrence patterns could be studied. Rather than drawing on any new phenotypic data, the later analysis identified candidate immune exposures from TCR beta sequences and the way those sequences occurred across donors. An earlier analysis of fewer than 700 of the donors applied high-throughput TCR beta sequencing to assess whether each TCR beta V gene segment acted as functional or pseudogenic. Donor age, sex, ethnicity and CMV serostatus were compiled alongside the repertoire data. In a later genetic analysis, genome-wide SNP genotypes for about three fifths of the roughly 670 donors were used, and that subset was treated as a discovery cohort. Every repertoire in the discovery cohort had been generated on one and the same sequencing platform. Class I and class II HLA loci were covered by the typing at four-digit resolution. The number of donors typed differed by locus, with about 629-630 for A, B, C, DRB1 and DQB1, around 500 for DQA1, approximately 570 for DPA1, and approximately 470 for DPB1. A handful of DR-DQ haplotypes were handled as single units for association and clustering because linkage in the cohort was strong. On average, around 230,000 unique TCR beta nucleotide sequences were sequenced per donor among a few hundred genotyped donors of the cohort, with about 19% of those sequences being non-productive.

The library came from the immunoSEQ multiplex PCR assay. The multiplex PCR relied on a mix of 60 forward primers for TCR Vbeta segments and 13 reverse primers for TCR Jbeta segments. The CDR3 region of rearranged TCR beta genes was amplified from genomic DNA by a multiplex PCR assay. The amplified TCR beta libraries were sequenced on the Illumina HiSeq System as 87-base-pair reads. As for the authors' bioinformatics: A later analysis tallied tens of millions of unique TCR beta chains across the 550 to 850 repertoires, and approximately 12 million of those chains were shared by two or more donors. A nearest-neighbor algorithm error-corrected the raw reads and collapsed the reads into unique sequences, merging closely related sequences to remove PCR and sequencing errors. CDR3 sequences were aligned to IMGT reference sequences to assign V, D and J gene segments. For a sequence to be retained, a match of at least six nucleotides to both a V gene segment and a J gene segment was required. A rearrangement was called productive if the CDR3 had no stop codons and remained in frame with V and J, and every other rearrangement was called non-productive. Following IMGT convention, CDR3 was defined as the stretch from the second conserved V-encoded cysteine to the conserved J-encoded phenylalanine. The earlier analysis of fewer than 750 of the donors excluded sequences that lacked an unambiguous match to a single V gene segment. An earlier analysis of 500 to 600 of the donors classified V segments as functional when productive rearrangements were above 56.7% and as segregating when the standard deviation between donors was above 5%. A statistical classification framework was developed to diagnose cytomegalovirus status using the catalog of TCR beta chain sequences. V and J gene assignment, in a later analysis, came from comparing TCR nucleotide sequences with IMGT/GENE-DB human TR gene sequences. In a later analysis, CDR3 sequences and most-parsimonious VDJ recombination scenarios were assigned using the TCRdist pipeline. In a later analysis, each TCR beta chain was defined by its CDR3 amino acid sequence together with its V-gene family, and reads without a unique V-gene family were excluded. To address suspected cross-contamination and a sequencing artifact, a later analysis removed approximately 600 highly shared, low-generation-probability nucleotide sequences. In a later analysis, a clonal expansion index was calculated for each public chain from normalized within-repertoire ranks of inferred template counts. In a later analysis, generation probabilities were computed using a VDJ recombination model fitted to out-of-frame rearrangements, and the results were checked against IGoR. In a later analysis, hypergeometric tests were used to score TCR-TCR, TCR-HLA and TCR-CMV co-occurrence, with a repertoire-size bias correction applied to TCR pairs. In a later analysis, false discovery rates were estimated by permuting HLA or CMV assignments 20 times. A later analysis grouped co-occurring TCRs with DBSCAN, adding TCRdist sequence similarity when clustering within HLA-allele-positive subsets. Repertoires with fewer than 30,000 or more than 120,000 public chains, plus five repertoires with anomalous nucleotide sharing, were excluded from co-occurrence clustering. Not all clones reach the TCRdb copy of this immuneACCESS table, which keeps in-frame sequences only. Checked studies attribute under half of the gap to unresolved V genes and leave the rest unexplained. The V and J calls and clone size were taken over from that table, and D and trimming were inferred from the DNA. In this sample the table shows about 98,000 clones, around 72% of which occur a single time. Approximately 9.9% of the sample rests with the top ten.

Trimming leaves V shorter by 3 bases and J shorter by 2 bases, with the junction holding 16 bases beyond the gene matches. CDR1 and CDR2, looked up from the germline V gene, are LGHNT and FRNRAP. The CDR3 holds 21 amino acids from the cysteine to the phenylalanine. The retained sequence is limited to the CDR3, 63 bases, with the frame set at the first base. Results the study describes overall, beyond this receptor: Presence/absence analyses assumed roughly uniform sequencing depth across donors, an assumption that may not hold. A later analysis found that TCR association rates varied across HLA loci, with DRB1 alleles showing the most associated TCRs and HLA-C alleles the fewest. The earlier analysis of 450 to 700 of the donors excluded roughly 16 rarely observed V segments, including chromosome 9 orphons, because counts were too low. A later analysis found that most CMV-associated TCR beta chains appeared HLA-restricted, with HLA associations seemingly driven largely by CMV exposure. A group of highly shared sequence variants was considered likely to be a technical artifact of the sequencing pipeline. The classifier was reported to diagnose cytomegalovirus status with high specificity and sensitivity in both the original and validation cohorts. Linkage disequilibrium might explain the correlated functional status among segregating V segments, but an unknown experimental factor could not be excluded. Compared with the 666-donor mean, donors in an Asian-associated ancestry cluster had fewer N-insertions in productive TCRs, according to a later genetic analysis. In the study, 150 to 200 TCR beta chains were listed as associated with cytomegalovirus. Because some donors lacked HLA typing at each locus, the association tests relied only on the typed subset. In an earlier analysis of a few hundred of the donors, most TCR beta V segments were observed in productive rearrangements about 87% or about 30% of the time, broadly matching IMGT annotations. A further reported finding was that TCR beta sequences accurately predicted the HLA-A and HLA-B alleles for most subjects in the first cohort. According to the authors, the approach could potentially be generalized to other disease states and immunological phenotypes. Several of the top co-occurrence clusters appeared to be linked to parvovirus B19, influenza, CMV and Epstein-Barr virus, according to a later analysis. Only TCR beta chains were sequenced in this cohort, and the absence of alpha or paired-chain data limited detectable features. A later analysis found that HLA-associated TCR beta chains were more clonally expanded and had lower generation probabilities than equally common non-associated chains. In vitro tests confirmed that three of the cytomegalovirus-associated TCR beta chains recognize cytomegalovirus antigens. Specific HLA alleles were associated with around 18,000 TCR beta sequences at a false discovery rate of 0.05 in a later analysis. Most TCR sequences were seen in very few donors, while some public TCRs were found in many individuals. Because the 87-base-pair reads could not distinguish some IMGT-functional V segments, including TRBV6-2 and TRBV6-3, those segments were excluded. In a later genetic analysis, a missense DCLRE1C variant was associated with V-gene and J-gene trimming of TCR beta chains, and the association was replicated in an independent cohort. Strong co-occurrence of HLA alleles, especially DR and DQ, made assigning TCR associations to individual alleles difficult. Immune exposure information for the cohort was limited to CMV serostatus.

Concerning this clone itself: The antigen this receptor binds is unknown. Base qualities are missing; no much larger clone stands one base away.

The cohort comprised approximately 700 healthy bone marrow donors. All cohort members were sampled while nominally healthy, although unrecorded immune exposures were likely present. The donor tested CMV seropositive, placing the donor among the 250 to 300 seropositive members of the cohort. A peripheral blood sample was provided by each donor, and peripheral blood mononuclear cells were used for TCR beta sequencing. The Qiagen DNeasy Blood Extraction Kit was used to extract genomic DNA from the blood cell samples. The specimen sequenced was PBMCs. This clonotype originated in a young man in good health and CMV-seropositive. This chain is built from TRBV12-5 and TRBJ2-7, and TRBD2 aligns with 16 junction nucleotides. The CDR3 region: CASGFRSPGLAGGQRTYEQYF. The bases are TGTGCTAGTGGTTTCCGATCACCGGGACTAGCGGGGGGGCAGCGGACCTACGAGCAGTACTTC.